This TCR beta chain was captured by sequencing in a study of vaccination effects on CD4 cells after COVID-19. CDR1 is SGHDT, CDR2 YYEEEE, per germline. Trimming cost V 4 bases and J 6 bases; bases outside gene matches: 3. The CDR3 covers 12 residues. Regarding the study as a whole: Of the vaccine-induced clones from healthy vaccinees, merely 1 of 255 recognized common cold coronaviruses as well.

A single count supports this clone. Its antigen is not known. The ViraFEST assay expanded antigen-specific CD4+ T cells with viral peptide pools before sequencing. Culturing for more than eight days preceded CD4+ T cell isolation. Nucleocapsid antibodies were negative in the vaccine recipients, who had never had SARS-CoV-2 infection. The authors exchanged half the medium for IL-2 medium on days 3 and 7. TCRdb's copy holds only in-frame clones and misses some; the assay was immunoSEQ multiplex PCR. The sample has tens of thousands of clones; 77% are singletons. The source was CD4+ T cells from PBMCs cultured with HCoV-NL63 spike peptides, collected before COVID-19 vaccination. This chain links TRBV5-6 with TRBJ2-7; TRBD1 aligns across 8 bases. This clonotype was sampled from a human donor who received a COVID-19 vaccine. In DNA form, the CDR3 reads TGTGCCAGCAGCCGGACAGGGACCGAGCAGTACGTC. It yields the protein CASSRTGTEQYV.